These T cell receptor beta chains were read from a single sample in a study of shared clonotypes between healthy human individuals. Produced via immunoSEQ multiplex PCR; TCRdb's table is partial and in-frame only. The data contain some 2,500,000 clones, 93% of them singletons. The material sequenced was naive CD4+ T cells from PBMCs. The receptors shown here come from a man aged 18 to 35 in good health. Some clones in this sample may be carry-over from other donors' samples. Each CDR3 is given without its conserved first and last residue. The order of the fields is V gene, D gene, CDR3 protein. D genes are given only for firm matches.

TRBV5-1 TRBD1 ASSLAGTGGKNTEAF
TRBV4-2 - ASSQGPTGYLRGTEAF
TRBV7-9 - ASSLDKRPYWNEQF
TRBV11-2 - ATEYSTSSYNEQF
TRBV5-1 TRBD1 ASSPDRYTEAF
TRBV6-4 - ASSDGSTDTQY
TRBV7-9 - ASTPGGGGYT
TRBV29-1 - SVEQAFYNEQF
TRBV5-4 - ASSLGEKPF
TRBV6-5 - ASSPTDNSPLH
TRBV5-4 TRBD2 ASSLEASGNEQF
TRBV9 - ASSVGALNQPQH
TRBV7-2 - ASSLVGGAGSYNEQF
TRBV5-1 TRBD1 ASSPDLDRGAHGYT
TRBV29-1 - SVAGLLTADTQY
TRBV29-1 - SVEGKNTEAF
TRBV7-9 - ASSLAKVYGYT
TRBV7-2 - ASSPRAGSSYEQY
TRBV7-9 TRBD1 ASSPTGTANTEAF
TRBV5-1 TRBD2 ASSLEVGGPSNEQF
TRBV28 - ASSLEYGHYGYT
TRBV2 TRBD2 ASRPIAGGYEQY
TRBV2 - ASTGGRAYEQY
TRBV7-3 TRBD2 ASSQRLAGGTDTQY
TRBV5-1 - ASSPPLRGLVYEQY
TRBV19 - ASSGQVLETQY
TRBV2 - ASSELIDTQY
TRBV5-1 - ASSSDSNQPQH
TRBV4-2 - ASSLKDQGSLAPYEQY
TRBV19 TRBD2 ATNSAGVSDTQY
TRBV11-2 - ASSLIGNTEAF
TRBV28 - AAGTSYEQY
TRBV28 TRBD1 ASSRLATGAEAF
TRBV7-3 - ASSPNLNTEAF
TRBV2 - ASSPPVYRGRSSGRVTQY
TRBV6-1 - ASSVQVAYNEQF
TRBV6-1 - ASSEGAAIYEQY
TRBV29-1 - SVEDRTQTTYEQY
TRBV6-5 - ASSYSRESDTQY
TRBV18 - ASSPREGPTHTEAF
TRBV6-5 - ASSPGQRSQETQY
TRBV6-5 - ASSLSRVTYEQY
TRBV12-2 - ASRPWSAYQPQH
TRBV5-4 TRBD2 ASSWGGPGSVTGELF
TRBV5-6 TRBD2 ASSLAPYLAGGNTGELF
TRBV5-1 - ASSRGDFYEQY
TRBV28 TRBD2 ASSRTSGRSWEQF
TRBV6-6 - ASIKTGNTEAF
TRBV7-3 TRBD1 ASSVQGANTEAF
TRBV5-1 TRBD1 ASSEHPGQGKGVRAF
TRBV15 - ATASSGNTIY
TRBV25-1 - ASSDLGLSEQY
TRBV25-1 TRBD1 ASSGGYRTGRPFYEQY
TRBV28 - ASSLWAASYSSYEQY
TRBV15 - ATTQYSRGETQY